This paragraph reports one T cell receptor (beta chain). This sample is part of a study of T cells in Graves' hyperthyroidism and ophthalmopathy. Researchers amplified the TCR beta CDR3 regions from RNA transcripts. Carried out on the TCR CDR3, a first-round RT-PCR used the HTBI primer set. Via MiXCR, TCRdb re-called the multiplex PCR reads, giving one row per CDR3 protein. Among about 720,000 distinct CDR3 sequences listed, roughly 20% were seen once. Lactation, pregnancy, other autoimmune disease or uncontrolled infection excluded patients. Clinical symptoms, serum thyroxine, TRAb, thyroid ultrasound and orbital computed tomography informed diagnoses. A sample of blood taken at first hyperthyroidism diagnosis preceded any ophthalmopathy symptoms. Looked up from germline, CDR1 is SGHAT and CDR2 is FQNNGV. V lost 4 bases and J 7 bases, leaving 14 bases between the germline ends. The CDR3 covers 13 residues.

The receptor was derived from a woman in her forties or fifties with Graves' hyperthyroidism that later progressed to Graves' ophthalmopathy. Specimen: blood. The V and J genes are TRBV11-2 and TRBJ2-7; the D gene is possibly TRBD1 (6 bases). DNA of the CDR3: TGTGCCAGCAGCTCCACAGGGTTAGGGGAGCAGTACTTC. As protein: CASSSTGLGEQYF.